Included here is one T cell receptor (beta chain) sequence, with context. This record belongs to a study of blood T cell repertoires in COVID-19. Assay used: immunoSEQ multiplex PCR; TCRdb lists only in-frame clones, some missing. In the table there are approximately 150,000 clones, approximately 89% of which are singletons. V lost 7 bases, J lost 4 bases, and 16 bases lay in between. Germline lookup yields CDR1 LGHDT and CDR2 YNNKEL (reference sequence). The CDR3 consists of 14 residues. This clonotype originated in a human donor in a cohort sampled during active COVID-19. Sample: peripheral blood. The rearrangement joins TRBV3-1 (or the pseudogene TRBV3-2) to TRBJ2-5, with D possibly TRBD1 on 5 matching bases. The CDR3 sequence is CASTGQGQRETQYF. The CDR3 DNA reads TGTGCCAGCACAGGGCAGGGTCAGCGAGAGACCCAGTACTTC.